These 30 T cell receptor beta chains share one sample of origin, sequenced in a study of CD8+CD57+ T cells in acquired aplastic anemia. Genomic DNA, the template, was used for profiling of the TCR beta VDJ and CDR3. TCRdb passed the reads through MiXCR, listing each CDR3 protein once. The profile shows 150,000 to 160,000 distinct CDR3 sequences, about 48% of them singletons. The sequenced patients had an expansion of CD8+CD57+ cells seen by flow cytometry. Sequencing was done on a sample of sorted CD4+, CD8+, or CD8+CD57+ T cells (not recorded which) from PBMCs. All receptors derive from a human donor with aplastic anemia.

This sequence joins TRBV4-1 and TRBJ1-2, with D tentatively TRBD1 (6 bases). CDR1 MGHRA and CDR2 YSYEKL come from the germline V gene. The CDR3 is 15 amino acids. Trimming removed 4 bases from V and 1 base from J, with 13 bases in between. As DNA, the CDR3 is TGCGCCAGCAGCCTTCTCGGGACAAATAACTATGGCTACACCTTC. Translating it yields CASSLLGTNNYGYTF.

The chain couples TRBV25-1 to TRBJ1-6, with a weak D call TRBD1 (6 bases). Germline V lookup: CDR1 MGHDK, CDR2 SYGVNS. The V gene lost 6 bases and the J gene lost 6 bases, with 12 bases spanning the gap. The CDR3 covers 14 residues. The CDR3 nucleotides read TGTGCCAGCAGCTGGGACAACGGTAATTCACCCCTCCACTTT. Protein sequence: CASSWDNGNSPLHF.

V usage is TRBV25-1 and J usage is TRBJ1-1; tentative D call: TRBD1 (5 bases). V was trimmed by 6 bases and J by 8 bases, leaving 10 bases between them. The CDR3 is 11 residues long. Germline CDR1 MGHDK, CDR2 SYGVNS. CDR3 sequence reads: CASRKSGEAFF. CDR3 DNA: TGTGCCAGCAGAAAGTCAGGGGAAGCTTTCTTT.

J is TRBJ2-7 and V is TRBV20-1; 9 nucleotides align to TRBD2. V trimming: 5 bases; J trimming: 5 bases; junction bases outside the gene matches: 10. Germline CDR1 reads DFQATT; CDR2 reads SNEGSKA (reference sequence). This CDR3 has 14 amino acids. The CDR3 DNA sequence: TGCAGTGCTGAGCGGCGGGGGGGGCTGAACGAGCAGTACTTC. Protein sequence: CSAERRGGLNEQYF.

The CDR3 sequence is CASSPGTGNEQFF. The CDR3 DNA reads as TGTGCCAGCAGTCCCGGGACAGGGAATGAGCAGTTCTTC. The J gene is TRBJ2-1, the V gene TRBV2; 9 bases are a match to TRBD1. V was clipped by 5 bases and J by 7 bases; unmatched bases: 3. Per the germline V gene, CDR1 is SNHLY and CDR2 is FYNNEI. The CDR3 sequence is 13 residues long.

This clonotype was recorded at least ten times. The DNA of the CDR3 is TGTGCCAGCAGCCCGGGCGGCAATGAGCAGTTCTTC. It translates to CASSPGGNEQFF. The chain joins TRBV9 to TRBJ2-1; D not resolved. Germline V gene sequence: CDR1 SGDLS, CDR2 YYNGEE. Trimming took off 4 bases at V and 6 bases at J, with 8 bases between the two ends. CDR3 length: 12 residues.

This chain links TRBV7-8 with TRBJ2-7; no clear D. CDR1 is SGHVS and CDR2 is FQNEAQ in the germline V gene. The CDR3 is 15 residues long. Trimming took off 1 base at V and 6 bases at J, with 16 bases between the two ends. The chain's CDR3 is CASSLVSGFIGEQYF. The DNA for the CDR3 is TGTGCCAGCAGCTTAGTGTCCGGATTCATCGGCGAGCAGTACTTC.

The chain recombines TRBV29-1 with TRBJ2-1, with TRBD2 matching 9 bases. Germline lookup yields CDR1 SQVTM and CDR2 ANQGSEA. After removal of 1 base from V and 14 bases from J, the junction contained 9 bases not matched to a gene. CDR3 length: 13 residues. The CDR3: CSVEVLIAGAEFF. The CDR3 DNA sequence: TGCAGCGTTGAAGTCCTCATAGCGGGGGCCGAGTTCTTC.

This chain joins TRBV7-9 and TRBJ2-7, with D perhaps matching TRBD1 or TRBD2 (5 bases each). This CDR3 spans 10 amino acids. Trimming took off 8 bases at V and 6 bases at J, with 8 bases between the two ends. Germline V gene lookup returns CDR1 SEHNR and CDR2 FQNEAQ (reference sequence). The CDR3 DNA reads as TGTGCCAGCGGGGGTTCCGAGCAGTACTTC. This translates into CASGGSEQYF.

The J gene is TRBJ2-3, the V gene TRBV7-2; no definite D call. Germline assignment: CDR1 SGHTA and CDR2 FQGNSA. V lost 7 bases and J lost 6, with 14 bases in between. The CDR3 runs to 13 residues. The CDR3 is CASTNRFGDTQYF. The CDR3 nucleotides read TGTGCCAGCACCAATCGGTTCGGGGATACGCAGTATTTT.

As concerns this clonotype: Germline and junction disagree at one end, which may indicate a read error. The V call is TRBV7-7, the J call TRBJ2-7; D perhaps matches TRBD2 (6 bases). The CDR3 contains 14 residues. Germline values: CDR1 SSHAT, CDR2 FNYEAQ (reference sequence). CDR3 DNA: TGTGCTAGCAGCTTAGGAGGGGACTCCTACGAGCAGTACTTC. Translated: CASSLGGDSYEQYF.

This clonotype has at least ten counts. V gene TRBV5-1 combines with J gene TRBJ2-1, with D hard to call. The V end was cut by 0 bases, the J end by 8 bases, with 12 bases between. The CDR3 contains 14 residues. Germline loops: CDR1 SGHRS, CDR2 YFSETQ. For the CDR3, the DNA is TGCGCCAGCAGCTTGGCTCCCCCCGCAGATGAGCAGTTCTTC. Its protein product is CASSLAPPADEQFF.

Points on this clonotype: A read error may account for a junction end that differs from germline. The CDR3 nucleotides read TGTGCCAGCAGCGTACAGAGGGCCGGGGAGCTGCTTTTT. It is translated as CASSVQRAGELLF. J is TRBJ2-2 and V is TRBV2; D is possibly TRBD2 (5 bases). Germline loops: CDR1 SNHLY, CDR2 FYNNEI. The CDR3 has 13 amino acids.

The chain recombines TRBV19 with TRBJ1-3; TRBD1 matches at 7 bases. Germline lookup yields CDR1 LNHDA and CDR2 SQIVND (reference sequence). This CDR3 region has 15 residues. J lost 3 bases, V lost 5 bases, and 7 bases had no gene match. The CDR3 bases are TGTGCCAGTAGTCCCTCGACAGGGCTTGGAAACACCATATATTTT. Protein: CASSPSTGLGNTIYF.

The J gene is TRBJ1-1, the V gene TRBV24-1; maybe TRBD1 (5 bases). CDR3 length: 14 amino acids. Per germline, CDR1 KGHDR and CDR2 SFDVKD. V lost 7 bases and J lost 4, with 15 bases in between. The CDR3 sequence is CATRPEGEVTEAFF. The DNA for the CDR3 is TGTGCCACCAGACCAGAAGGGGAGGTCACTGAAGCTTTCTTT.

This clonotype has a count of ten or more. The rearrangement links TRBV7-9 to TRBJ1-1; D gene unclear. This CDR3 region has 14 residues. Trimming stripped 5 bases from V and 1 base from J, with 11 bases between. Germline V CDR1 and CDR2: SEHNR, FQNEAQ (reference sequence). The CDR3 DNA reads as TGTGCCAGCAGCAGCCCGCGGGGGAACACTGAAGCTTTCTTT. Translated: CASSSPRGNTEAFF.

The chain carries TRBV20-1 and TRBJ2-1, with 8 bases aligning to TRBD2. There are 12 residues in the CDR3. J was trimmed by 10 bases and V by 6 bases; bases with no gene match: 8. Per the germline V gene, CDR1 is DFQATT and CDR2 is SNEGSKA (reference sequence). For the CDR3, the DNA is TGCAGTGCCACCCGGGCTAGCGGGGAGCAGTTCTTC. Translation: CSATRASGEQFF.

The chain couples TRBV6-5 to TRBJ1-5, with D possibly matching TRBD1 (6 bases). CDR1 is MNHEY, CDR2 SVGAGI, per germline. V was clipped by 1 base and J by 10 bases, with 14 bases between them. The CDR3 length is 14 residues. The CDR3 DNA reads as TGTGCCAGCAGTTACTGGGACAATACGGACCCCCAGCATTTT. Translated, it gives CASSYWDNTDPQHF.

The V gene is TRBV2, the J gene TRBJ2-3; D gene unclear. V dropped 1 base and J dropped 4 bases, with 9 bases sitting between them. The germline V gene has CDR1 SNHLY and CDR2 FYNNEI. This CDR3 is 14 amino acids long. This CDR3 reads CASSEDWSSDTQYF. The CDR3 region has the DNA TGTGCCAGCAGTGAAGACTGGTCTTCAGATACGCAGTATTTT. Together with reference TRBV2 and TRBJ2-3, the CDR3 gives the full variable domain: EPEVTQTPSHQVTQMGQEVILRCVPISNHLYFYWYRQILGQKVEFLVSFYNNEISEKSEIFDDQFSVERPDGSNFTLKIRSTKLEDSAMYFCASSEDWSSDTQYFGPGTRLTVL.

This clonotype was counted only a few times. This chain links TRBV7-9 with TRBJ2-7, with 7 bases fitting TRBD1. The trim removed 4 bases at V and 2 bases at J, leaving 8 bases unmatched. The CDR3 loop spans 15 amino acids. Germline CDR1 is SEHNR and CDR2 is FQNEAQ (reference sequence). The CDR3 is CASSSGQENPYEQYF. Written as DNA, the CDR3 is TGTGCCAGCAGCTCAGGACAGGAGAATCCCTACGAGCAGTACTTC.

This clonotype was seen repeatedly, ten times or more. The chain is built from TRBV5-6 and TRBJ1-3; TRBD1 matches 9 bases. The CDR3 is 16 residues long. With 4 bases clipped from V and 4 bases from J, the junction kept 9 bases outside the gene matches. CDR1 SGHDT and CDR2 YYEEEE come from the germline V gene. CDR3 protein: CASSNRDRVGGNTIYF. In DNA form, the CDR3 reads TGTGCCAGCAGCAACCGGGACAGGGTAGGCGGAAACACCATATATTTT.

This clonotype was seen a few times. CDR3 loop: CSASAGDYNEQFF. The CDR3, as DNA: TGCAGTGCTTCAGCGGGAGACTACAATGAGCAGTTCTTC. The chain combines TRBV20-1 with TRBJ2-1, with TRBD2 identical over 8 bases. The CDR3 has 13 residues. CDR1 is DFQATT, CDR2 SNEGSKA, per germline (reference sequence). V shed 5 bases and J 3 bases; nucleotides not matched to a gene: 3.

CDR3 bases: TGTGCCAGCTCACCAGACACTAGCGACCTTTACGAGCAGTACTTC. Translation: CASSPDTSDLYEQYF. The chain joins TRBV2 to TRBJ2-7; the match to TRBD2 covers 7 bases. The CDR3 has 15 residues. CDR1 SNHLY and CDR2 FYNNEI come from the germline V gene. The V and J ends lost 8 bases and 4 bases, in that order; junction bases with no gene match: 14.

This chain connects TRBV20-1 to TRBJ1-2; no firm D call. V lost 3 bases and J 1 base, leaving 6 bases between the germline ends. CDR1 is DFQATT and CDR2 is SNEGSKA in the germline V gene (reference sequence). CDR3 length: 12 residues. The CDR3 reads CSARRINYGYTF. CDR3 in DNA: TGCAGTGCTAGGCGTATTAACTATGGCTACACCTTC.

This clonotype was counted at least ten times. The genes are TRBV4-1 and TRBJ1-1; maybe TRBD1 (5 bases). V lost 4 bases and J lost 1, with 10 bases in between. The germline V gene has CDR1 MGHRA and CDR2 YSYEKL. CDR3 length: 14 amino acids. The CDR3 DNA follows: TGCGCCAGCAGCCCCCCGGGACGGAACACTGAAGCTTTCTTT. This sequence encodes CASSPPGRNTEAFF.

A word on this clonotype: Because the CDR3 is missing its conserved closing phenylalanine or tryptophan, this is likely a read error. This chain uses TRBV6-1 with TRBJ1-2; 7 nucleotides align to TRBD1. With V trimmed by 1 base and J by 5 bases, 7 bases remained unmatched. This CDR3 has 15 amino acids. The germline gives CDR1 MNHNS, CDR2 SASEGT. The CDR3 nucleotides are TGTGCCAGCAGTGAAGTTTTGACAGGGAGTTATGGCTACACCCTC. It yields the protein CASSEVLTGSYGYTL.

The table lists this clonotype with a count of one. V usage is TRBV15 and J usage is TRBJ2-1; 8 nucleotides align to TRBD1. CDR3 size: 16 residues. Germline-derived CDR1 and CDR2 are LNHNV and YYDKDF (reference sequence). V shed 3 bases, J shed 0 bases, and the junction held 4 bases outside the gene matches. CDR3 DNA: TGTGCCACCAGCAGCCGACAGGGGAGCTCCTACAATGAGCAGTTCTTC. Translation gives CATSSRQGSSYNEQFF.

This clonotype came up many times. V usage is TRBV27 and J usage is TRBJ2-1; D not certain. This CDR3 contains 13 residues. Germline CDR1 reads MNHEY; CDR2 reads SMNVEV (reference sequence). The V end lost 2 bases, the J end lost 7 bases, and 9 bases lay between the germline ends. The CDR3 sequence: CASSLMYGNEQFF. The CDR3, as DNA: TGTGCCAGCAGTTTAATGTATGGGAATGAGCAGTTCTTC.

The chain is built from TRBV12-3 or TRBV12-4 and TRBJ2-7; 9 nucleotides align to TRBD1. V shed 5 bases and J 5 bases; nucleotides not matched to a gene: 7. The CDR3 is made up of 14 amino acids. The CDR3 loop reads CASSPAGTGHEQYF. As DNA, the CDR3 is TGTGCCAGCAGTCCCGCGGGGACAGGGCACGAGCAGTACTTC.

This clonotype was counted many times. This rearrangement joins TRBV9 to TRBJ2-7; 10 nucleotides line up with TRBD2. Germline CDR1 reads SGDLS; CDR2 reads YYNGEE. The CDR3 loop spans 15 amino acids. V shed 0 bases and J 4 bases; nucleotides not matched to a gene: 4. The CDR3: CASSVGSGGRYEQYF. The CDR3 coding sequence is TGTGCCAGCAGCGTAGGTAGCGGGGGGAGGTACGAGCAGTACTTC.